The 21 T cell receptor beta chains below were found in one sample sequenced in a study of T cells in Graves' hyperthyroidism and ophthalmopathy. Regions amplified from RNA transcripts were the TCR beta CDR3 regions. HTBI primers were the set used in a first-round RT-PCR of the TCR CDR3. TCRdb itself ran the multiplex PCR reads through MiXCR, one entry per CDR3 protein. This table has about 600,000 distinct CDR3 sequences, around 14% appearing once. Sequencing was carried out using blood. The source of these receptors is a woman in her late teens or twenties with Graves' ophthalmopathy.

This clonotype was picked up many times. The chain is built from TRBV28 and TRBJ1-5, with TRBD1 identical over 10 bases. This CDR3 spans 16 amino acids. V lost 3 bases to trimming and J lost 4 bases; unmatched junction nucleotides: 6. Germline assignment: CDR1 MDHEN and CDR2 SYDVKM. This chain's CDR3 is CASSFVDRGLNQPQHF. Written as DNA, the CDR3 is TGTGCCAGCAGTTTCGTGGACAGGGGGTTAAATCAGCCCCAGCATTTT.

This clonotype was seen repeatedly, ten times or more. V is TRBV11-3 and J is TRBJ2-3; 14 positions agree with TRBD2. V lost 4 bases to trimming and J lost 5 bases; unmatched junction nucleotides: 5. The germline gives CDR1 SGHNT, CDR2 YENEEA. CDR3 length equals 16 residues. Here the CDR3 DNA reads TGTGCCAGCAGCTCGACTAGCGGGAGGGCCGGAGATACGCAGTATTTT. This translates into CASSSTSGRAGDTQYF.

In this sample, this clonotype turned up many times. The chain is built from TRBV20-1 and TRBJ1-4; D is undetermined. The CDR3 extends over 14 amino acids. With 5 bases removed from V and 8 bases from J, the gap between germline ends came to 18 bases. From germline, CDR1 is DFQATT and CDR2 SNEGSKA (reference sequence). CDR3 region: CSAHPADVGEKLFF. CDR3 nucleotides: TGCAGTGCTCACCCGGCGGATGTAGGAGAAAAACTGTTTTTT.

The sample holds one count of this clonotype. This chain connects TRBV7-9 to TRBJ2-7; TRBD2 might be the D (7 bases). With 3 bases removed from V and 5 bases from J, the gap between germline ends came to 20 bases. The CDR3 extends over 16 amino acids. The germline CDR1 and CDR2 sequences are SEHNR and FQNEAQ (reference sequence). The CDR3 DNA sequence: TGTGCCAGCAGCTTGGGGGGGGGAAGGGGGACCCACGAGCAGTACTTC. Protein sequence: CASSLGGGRGTHEQYF. Looking up the rest from reference TRBV7-9 and TRBJ2-7 gives the full variable domain: DTGVSQNPRHKITKRGQNVTFRCDPISEHNRLYWYRQTLGQGPEFLTYFQNEAQLEKSRLLSDRFSAERPKGSFSTLEIQRTEQGDSAMYLCASSLGGGRGTHEQYFGPGTRLTVT.

This clonotype was seen ten or more times. The V and J genes are TRBV5-5 and TRBJ2-3; D possibly corresponds to TRBD2 (5 bases). There are 15 residues in the CDR3. CDR1 and CDR2 from the germline V gene are SGHKS and YYEKEE (reference sequence). Trimming pared 0 bases from V and 2 bases from J, leaving 10 bases between. The DNA for the CDR3 is TGTGCCAGCAGCTTGGTGACTACTGCCACAGATACGCAGTATTTT. Its translation is CASSLVTTATDTQYF.

This clonotype was picked up many times. The CDR3 loop is CASSYGGLAGELNEQFF. In DNA form, the CDR3 reads TGTGCCAGCAGTTACGGGGGACTAGCGGGAGAACTCAATGAGCAGTTCTTC. This chain uses TRBV6-2 or TRBV6-3 with TRBJ2-1; the match to TRBD2 covers 14 bases. Germline values: CDR1 MNHEY, CDR2 SVGEGT. This CDR3 contains 17 residues. After removal of 2 bases from V and 6 bases from J, the junction contained 6 bases not matched to a gene.

The table lists this clonotype with many counts. This chain connects TRBV15 to TRBJ2-1, with D possibly matching TRBD2 (7 bases). This CDR3 comprises 18 residues. Germline V gene lookup returns CDR1 LNHNV and CDR2 YYDKDF (reference sequence). The germline V and J ends were trimmed by 3 bases and 9 bases, with 27 bases remaining between them. CDR3 in amino acids: CATSSGGRSAGVRGEQFF. The CDR3 nucleotides are TGTGCCACCAGCAGCGGGGGGCGTTCGGCGGGAGTTAGGGGTGAGCAGTTCTTC.

This clonotype was recorded at least ten times. The chain couples TRBV12-3 or TRBV12-4 to TRBJ2-1, with D possibly matching TRBD2 (6 bases). The V end lost 6 bases, the J end lost 6 bases, and 12 bases lay between the germline ends. The CDR3 loop spans 13 amino acids. The chain's CDR3 is CASSLPGLNEQFF. CDR3 bases: TGTGCCAGCAGCCTGCCGGGACTCAATGAGCAGTTCTTC.

This clonotype was recorded many times. This chain connects TRBV12-3 or TRBV12-4 to TRBJ1-1, with unresolved D. This CDR3 is built from 13 residues. The V and J ends lost 8 bases and 0 bases respectively, with 10 bases between them. CDR3 amino acids: CASDRTVNTEAFF. CDR3 DNA: TGTGCCAGCGACCGGACGGTGAACACTGAAGCTTTCTTT.

This clonotype was counted a few times. The chain joins TRBV28 to TRBJ2-2; 7 bases align to TRBD2. This CDR3 spans 15 amino acids. V lost 8 bases to trimming and J lost 6 bases; unmatched junction nucleotides: 12. Germline V gene sequence: CDR1 MDHEN, CDR2 SYDVKM. Here the CDR3 reads CASVSAGVGSGELFF. CDR3 coding DNA: TGTGCCAGCGTTTCGGCGGGAGTGGGGTCCGGGGAGCTGTTTTTT.

The chain uses TRBV4-3 and TRBJ1-5, with D perhaps TRBD1 (5 bases). Trimming cost V 1 base and J 5 bases, with 9 bases left between them. The CDR3 covers 14 residues. The germline V gene has CDR1 LGHNA and CDR2 YSLEER. The CDR3 here is CASSQGGVDQPQHF. The CDR3 DNA is TGCGCCAGCAGCCAAGGGGGGGTCGATCAGCCCCAGCATTTT.

This clonotype was seen a few times. The chain links TRBV12-3 or TRBV12-4 to TRBJ2-7, with D tentatively TRBD1 (7 bases). This CDR3 contains 14 residues. Deletions cut 2 bases from V and 3 bases from J, with 11 bases between. The CDR3 region is CASSLSRGVYEQYF. The CDR3 coding sequence is TGTGCCAGCAGTTTAAGCAGGGGGGTCTACGAGCAGTACTTC.

V and J are TRBV10-3 and TRBJ2-7, with D possibly TRBD2 on 5 matching bases. Trimming removed 8 bases from V and 3 bases from J, with 8 bases in between. Germline V gene data show CDR1 as ENHRY and CDR2 as SYGVKD. The CDR3 totals 11 residues. The CDR3 nucleotides are TGTGCCATCCTTCGGGACTACGAGCAGTACTTC. This encodes CAILRDYEQYF.

This clonotype has a count of ten or more. This chain joins TRBV2 and TRBJ1-3; D is uncertain. Trimming stripped 7 bases from V and 0 bases from J, with 10 bases between. In germline, CDR1 is SNHLY, CDR2 FYNNEI. The CDR3 sequence is 14 residues long. The CDR3 region is CASIAGISGNTIYF. The CDR3 DNA reads as TGTGCCAGCATTGCGGGCATCTCTGGAAACACCATATATTTT. Variable domain in full (rest from reference TRBV2 and TRBJ1-3): EPEVTQTPSHQVTQMGQEVILRCVPISNHLYFYWYRQILGQKVEFLVSFYNNEISEKSEIFDDQFSVERPDGSNFTLKIRSTKLEDSAMYFCASIAGISGNTIYFGEGSWLTVV.

To note about this clonotype: This may stem from a read error, because a much larger clone lies one nucleotide away. CDR3 loop: CASAFSGGARDEQFF. For the CDR3, the DNA is TGTGCCAGCGCCTTTAGCGGGGGGGCCCGAGATGAGCAGTTCTTC. This rearrangement joins TRBV6-2 or TRBV6-3 to TRBJ2-1; 11 positions agree with TRBD2. The CDR3 length is 15 residues. The germline gives CDR1 MNHEY, CDR2 SVGEGT. After removal of 8 bases from V and 8 bases from J, the junction contained 11 bases not matched to a gene.

The gene calls are TRBV12-3 or TRBV12-4 and TRBJ2-5, with TRBD2 identical over 14 bases. The CDR3 is 20 residues long. Trimming at V came to 3 bases and at J to 2 bases, leaving 14 bases not matched to a gene. The CDR3 protein is CASSFVGLAGGAPIQETQYF. The CDR3 coding sequence is TGTGCCAGCAGTTTCGTCGGACTAGCGGGAGGCGCACCTATTCAAGAGACCCAGTACTTC.

This clonotype was observed at least ten times. The chain is built from TRBV29-1 and TRBJ2-7; 10 bases are shared with TRBD2. V shed 4 bases and J 4 bases; nucleotides not matched to a gene: 7. Germline V gene data show CDR1 as SQVTM and CDR2 as ANQGSEA. The CDR3 has 14 amino acids. CDR3 sequence: CSVVKLAGFYEQYF. The CDR3 DNA reads as TGCAGCGTTGTCAAACTAGCGGGATTTTACGAGCAGTACTTC.

This clonotype was detected many times. The genes are TRBV2 and TRBJ2-5; 14 bases line up with TRBD2. V lost 9 bases and J lost 3; bases outside the gene matches: 12. CDR1 and CDR2 (germline): SNHLY, FYNNEI. The CDR3 runs to 17 residues. Here the CDR3 DNA reads TGTGCCAGTTCCCGACTAGCGGGAGGGCCAGTAGAAGAGACCCAGTACTTC. Protein sequence: CASSRLAGGPVEETQYF.

This clonotype was seen a few times. V is TRBV13 and J is TRBJ1-2; 11 bases are a match to TRBD1. The junction had 6 bases not matched to a gene; V was cut back by 1 base and J by 8 bases. The CDR3 is 15 residues long. CDR1 is PRHDT and CDR2 is FYEKMQ in the germline V gene (reference sequence). CDR3 DNA: TGTGCCAGCAGCTTAGATTGGGACAGGGGGGTCGGCTACACCTTC. Its protein is CASSLDWDRGVGYTF.

This clonotype was observed many times. This chain joins TRBV5-1 and TRBJ2-1; D not certain. The V end was cut by 3 bases, the J end by 6 bases, with 22 bases between. The CDR3 is 17 amino acids. Germline V gene sequence: CDR1 SGHRS, CDR2 YFSETQ. The CDR3 DNA reads TGCGCCAGCAGCTCCCCACTCCTGTCCAGACTGCGCAATGAGCAGTTCTTC. It is translated as CASSSPLLSRLRNEQFF.

The V call is TRBV14, the J call TRBJ2-1; TRBD2 matches 9 bases. The CDR3 is made up of 16 amino acids. Germline assignment: CDR1 SGHDN and CDR2 FVKESK. The trim removed 4 bases at V and 0 bases at J, leaving 4 bases unmatched. CDR3 protein: CASSLSGSVSYNEQFF. CDR3 nucleotide sequence: TGTGCCAGCAGCCTTAGCGGGAGCGTCTCCTACAATGAGCAGTTCTTC.